One T cell receptor beta chain is described in this entry. This clone was detected once. Its antigen is still unknown. No much larger clone is present one base from it, and per-base qualities are unavailable. This sample is part of a study of blood T cell repertoires in COVID-19 (TCRdb year 2020). In the study overall: The collaborator samples originated in the United States, Italy and Spain and spanned the acute and convalescent phases of COVID-19. Where available, HLA class I and class II types were obtained from metadata supplied by the sample provider rather than from assay-based typing. Subjects who had been exposed to COVID-19, were actively infected with it, or had recovered from it provided the deeply sampled blood TCRbeta repertoires that made up the dataset. Samples were obtained from the ongoing ImmuneRACE study (first 160 participants) and from 1,254 subjects provided by 6 global collaborators. Nearly every sample came with metadata listing a de-identified subject ID, COVID-19 status, age in years and sex. The repertoires were released in a freely available public database intended as a resource for research on the immune response to SARS-CoV-2. The material from the prospective study consisted of cDNA or gDNA derived from T cells, B-cell-depleted T cells, or PBMCs.

Whole blood was collected in K2EDTA tubes by collaborating institutions according to the institutions' own protocols. Collaborator samples were shipped for TCRbeta analysis as frozen whole blood, isolated PBMCs, or DNA extracted from either sample type. The immunoSEQ Assay, a bias-controlled multiplex PCR, was used to amplify TCRbeta CDR3 regions from genomic DNA. Turning to the authors' computational methods: Within the assay, amplification of reference gene primers was used to estimate how many nucleated cells each sample contained. Sequence reads were collapsed and filtered to measure the absolute abundance of every unique TCRbeta CDR3 rearrangement. For each sample, productive Simpson clonality was calculated by taking the square root of Simpson's diversity index across productive rearrangements. TCRdb's version of the immuneACCESS table is confined to in-frame rearrangements and falls short of the full clone set. An unresolved V gene accounts for under half of the shortfall where checked; the remainder is of unknown origin. V, J and clone size are those of that table, while D and trimming were read from the DNA. The sample profile shows about 190,000 clones; about nine tenths of them were found once. Clones ranked in the top ten supply around 7% of the sample.

The germline V gene encodes CDR1 SEHNR and CDR2 FQNEAQ (reference sequence). V and J are trimmed by 0 bases and 3 bases, and the gene matches miss 5 bases of the junction. The CDR3, from cysteine to phenylalanine, totals 16 residues. The entry retains the CDR3 DNA only, 48 bases that are in frame from base 1. What the study reported, not specific to this receptor: The quantity of clinical and demographic metadata differed by source and by participant and was supplied without curation.

This TCR was sampled from a man aged 40-50 years with acute or convalescent COVID-19. The chain employs TRBV7-9 and TRBJ1-3; TRBD1 fits 7 bases in the junction. Sequencing was performed on peripheral blood. Read as DNA, the sequence is TGTGCCAGCAGCTTAGCGCTCGGGACAGTTGGAAACACCATATATTTT. It encodes CASSLALGTVGNTIYF.